These 16 T cell receptor beta chains came from one sample sequenced in a study of blood T cell repertoires in COVID-19. The protocol was immunoSEQ multiplex PCR, while the TCRdb copy is restricted to in-frame clones and leaves out a portion. This sample yields 150,000 to 200,000 clones, of which over 70% are seen a single time; 6% to 8.5% belongs to the top ten. Sequenced sample: peripheral blood. The source is a man aged 60 to 69 with acute or convalescent COVID-19.

This clone appeared many times. V and J are TRBV5-8 and TRBJ2-4; 11 bases agree with TRBD2. V lost 2 bases, J lost 6 bases, and 13 bases stayed unmatched. The CDR3 consists of 18 residues. The germline V gene encodes CDR1 SGHTS and CDR2 YDEGEE. This chain's CDR3 is CASSFLLAGAEGGNIQYF. CDR3 DNA: TGTGCCAGCAGCTTCTTACTAGCGGGGGCCGAAGGGGGAAACATTCAGTACTTC.

The V and J genes are TRBV9 and TRBJ2-1; 7 positions agree with TRBD2. Per the germline V gene, CDR1 is SGDLS and CDR2 is YYNGEE. CDR3 length: 14 residues. V lost 6 bases to trimming and J lost 4 bases; unmatched junction nucleotides: 7. DNA for the CDR3: TGTGCCAGCACCATGGGAGGGGATTACAATGAGCAGTTCTTC. Encoded protein: CASTMGGDYNEQFF.

This chain connects TRBV6-6 to TRBJ2-2; 10 nucleotides line up with TRBD1. The trim removed 4 bases at V and 3 bases at J, leaving 2 bases unmatched. Germline V lookup: CDR1 MNHNY, CDR2 SVGAGI (reference sequence). This CDR3 spans 15 amino acids. Here the CDR3 DNA reads TGTGCCAGCAGTTGGACAGGGGGATACACCGGGGAGCTGTTTTTT. Its translation is CASSWTGGYTGELFF.

This sequence joins TRBV4-3 and TRBJ2-7; 8 bases fit TRBD1. CDR1 and CDR2 from the germline V gene are LGHNA and YSLEER. The CDR3 contains 14 residues. V was clipped by 4 bases and J by 2 bases; unmatched bases: 4. DNA of the CDR3: TGCGCCAGCAGCCTTCGGACAGGGCCCTACGAGCAGTACTTC. Translating it yields CASSLRTGPYEQYF.

This chain connects TRBV9 to TRBJ2-2; 16 nucleotides align to TRBD2. From germline, CDR1 is SGDLS and CDR2 YYNGEE. After removal of 3 bases from V and 7 bases from J, the junction contained 12 bases not matched to a gene. The CDR3 totals 19 residues. The CDR3 is CASSARTGTSGGAYGELFF. CDR3 nucleotides: TGTGCCAGCAGCGCACGAACCGGGACTAGCGGGGGGGCCTACGGGGAGCTGTTTTTT. Looking up the rest from reference TRBV9 and TRBJ2-2 gives the full variable domain: DSGVTQTPKHLITATGQRVTLRCSPRSGDLSVYWYQQSLDQGLQFLIQYYNGEERAKGNILERFSAQQFPDLHSELNLSSLELGDSALYFCASSARTGTSGGAYGELFFGEGSRLTVL.

The chain uses TRBV15 and TRBJ2-3; 11 bases match TRBD2. The CDR3 consists of 17 residues. CDR1 is LNHNV, CDR2 YYDKDF, per germline (reference sequence). Trimming took 3 bases from V and 3 from J; bases not matched to a gene: 8. The CDR3 bases are TGTGCCACCAGCAGCTCATCTACTAGCGGGAGAACAGATACGCAGTATTTT. This gives the protein CATSSSSTSGRTDTQYF.

The chain recombines TRBV5-8 with TRBJ1-5; D is ambiguous. V lost 1 base and J 3 bases, leaving 8 bases between the germline ends. Germline lookup yields CDR1 SGHTS and CDR2 YDEGEE. The CDR3 contains 14 residues. This CDR3 is CASSLSGYNQPQHF. CDR3 DNA sequence: TGTGCCAGCAGCTTGTCGGGGTACAATCAGCCCCAGCATTTT.

This clone appeared a single time. The V call is TRBV2, the J call TRBJ1-1; D is perhaps TRBD1 (6 bases). Per the germline V gene, CDR1 is SNHLY and CDR2 is FYNNEI. The CDR3 spans 15 residues. V lost 2 bases and J 2 bases, leaving 12 bases between the germline ends. The chain's CDR3 is CASSEFYRANTEAFF. The CDR3 bases are TGTGCCAGCAGTGAATTTTACAGGGCCAACACTGAAGCTTTCTTT.

The chain is built from TRBV6-5 and TRBJ1-6; D is possibly TRBD1 (6 bases). CDR1 and CDR2 (germline): MNHEY, SVGAGI. The V gene lost 4 bases and the J gene lost 9 bases, with 10 bases spanning the gap. There are 13 residues in the CDR3. This CDR3 reads CASSSQTGSPLHF. CDR3 in DNA: TGTGCCAGCAGTTCGCAGACAGGTTCACCCCTCCACTTT.

This clone was observed a few times. The chain carries TRBV5-4 and TRBJ1-1, with 8 nucleotides matching TRBD1. With V trimmed by 4 bases and J by 4 bases, 6 bases remained unmatched. Germline CDR1 and CDR2: SGHNT and YYREEE (reference sequence). The CDR3 consists of 14 residues. The CDR3 sequence: CASSSRDRSTEAFF. CDR3 nucleotides: TGTGCCAGCAGCAGCAGGGACAGGTCCACTGAAGCTTTCTTT. The variable domain in full, with the rest retrieved from reference TRBV5-4 and TRBJ1-1, is ETGVTQSPTHLIKTRGQQVTLRCSSQSGHNTVSWYQQALGQGPQFIFQYYREEENGRGNFPPRFSGLQFPNYSSELNVNALELDDSALYLCASSSRDRSTEAFFGQGTRLTVV.

This chain joins TRBV5-5 and TRBJ1-3; 9 bases line up with TRBD1. V trimming: 5 bases; J trimming: 3 bases; junction bases outside the gene matches: 12. The CDR3 is 17 residues long. The germline gives CDR1 SGHKS, CDR2 YYEKEE (reference sequence). CDR3 loop: CASSKEQTGGYGNTIYF. The DNA of the CDR3 is TGTGCCAGCAGTAAGGAACAGACAGGGGGGTATGGAAACACCATATATTTT. Combining the CDR3 with reference TRBV5-5 and TRBJ1-3 gives the whole variable domain DAGVTQSPTHLIKTRGQQVTLRCSPISGHKSVSWYQQVLGQGPQFIFQYYEKEERGRGNFPDRFSARQFPNYSSELNVNALLLGDSALYLCASSKEQTGGYGNTIYFGEGSWLTVV.

The chain uses TRBV18 and TRBJ1-2, with 9 bases matching TRBD1. Germline V CDR1 and CDR2: KGHSH, LQKENI. The ends lost 6 bases at V and 2 bases at J; junction bases unmatched: 4. The CDR3 spans 14 residues. CDR3 in amino acids: CASSSGTGNYGYTF. CDR3 nucleotide sequence: TGTGCCAGCTCCTCCGGGACAGGGAACTATGGCTACACCTTC.

The chain couples TRBV6-1 to TRBJ2-7; 12 positions match TRBD2. The V segment lost 3 bases and the J segment 3 bases; nucleotides outside the gene matches: 15. Germline V gene sequence: CDR1 MNHNS, CDR2 SASEGT. CDR3 size: 19 residues. The CDR3 DNA is TGTGCCAGCAGTGAGGGGTGGACTAGCGGGACCAATTACTACTACGAGCAGTACTTC. This gives the protein CASSEGWTSGTNYYYEQYF.

For this clone: The junction shows a germline mismatch at one end, possibly a read error. V usage is TRBV15 and J usage is TRBJ1-6; TRBD1 matches at 10 bases. Germline V gives CDR1 LNHNV, CDR2 YYDKDF (reference sequence). The CDR3 loop spans 17 amino acids. CDR3: CVTSREKGLDRGSPLHF. The CDR3, as DNA: TGTGTCACCAGCAGAGAAAAAGGTCTGGACAGGGGGTCACCCCTCCACTTT.

The chain couples TRBV7-3 to TRBJ1-2, with D unclear. The CDR3 runs to 15 residues. Germline V gives CDR1 SGHTA, CDR2 FQGTGA. Trimming left V 5 bases short and J 3 bases short, with 16 bases between. For the CDR3, the DNA is TGTGCCAGCAGCCCCGTAGGATGGCAGGACTATGGCTACACCTTC. Its translation: CASSPVGWQDYGYTF.

The chain links TRBV5-8 to TRBJ2-1; D might be TRBD1 (5 bases). V was trimmed by 0 bases and J by 7 bases, leaving 11 bases between them. The CDR3 is 14 amino acids. The germline CDR1 and CDR2 sequences are SGHTS and YDEGEE. CDR3: CASSLEDIENEQFF. In DNA form, the CDR3 reads TGTGCCAGCAGCTTGGAGGACATAGAAAATGAGCAGTTCTTC.